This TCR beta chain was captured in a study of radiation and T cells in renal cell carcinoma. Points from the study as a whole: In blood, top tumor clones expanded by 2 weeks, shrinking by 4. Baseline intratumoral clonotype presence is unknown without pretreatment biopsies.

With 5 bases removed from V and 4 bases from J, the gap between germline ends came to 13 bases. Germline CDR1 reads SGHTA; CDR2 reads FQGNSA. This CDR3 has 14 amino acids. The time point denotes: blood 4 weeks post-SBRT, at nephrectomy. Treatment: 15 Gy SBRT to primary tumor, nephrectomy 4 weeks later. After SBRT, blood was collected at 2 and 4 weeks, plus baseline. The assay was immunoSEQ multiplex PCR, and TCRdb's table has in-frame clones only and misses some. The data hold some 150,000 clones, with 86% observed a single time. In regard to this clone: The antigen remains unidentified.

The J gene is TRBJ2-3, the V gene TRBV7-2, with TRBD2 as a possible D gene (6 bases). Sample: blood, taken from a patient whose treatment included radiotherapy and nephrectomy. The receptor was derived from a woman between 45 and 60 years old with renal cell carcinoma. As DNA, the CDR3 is TGTGCCAGCAGCCAGGACTACGCAGCAGATACGCAGTATTTT. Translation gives CASSQDYAADTQYF. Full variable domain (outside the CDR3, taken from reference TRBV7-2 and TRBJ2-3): GAGVSQSPSNKVTEKGKDVELRCDPISGHTALYWYRQSLGQGLEFLIYFQGNSAPDKSGLPSDRFSAERTGGSVSTLTIQRTQQEDSAVYLCASSQDYAADTQYFGPGTRLTVL.